A single sample gave rise to the 13 T cell receptor beta chains below, sequenced in a study of T cell changes during pregnancy in multiple sclerosis. The protocol was immunoSEQ multiplex PCR, while the TCRdb copy is restricted to in-frame clones and leaves out a portion. The profile shows fewer than 40,000 clones, 85% to 90% of them singletons. The sequencing here drew on CD8+ T cells from peripheral blood mononuclear cells, taken after pregnancy. These receptors were obtained from a female donor with multiple sclerosis, enrolled in a pregnancy study.

The J gene is TRBJ1-1, the V gene TRBV29-1; 7 bases are shared with TRBD1. This CDR3 is built from 12 residues. Germline V gene sequence: CDR1 SQVTM, CDR2 ANQGSEA. Trimming took 7 bases from V and 4 from J; bases not matched to a gene: 6. CDR3: CSARTGSTEAFF. In DNA, the CDR3 is TGCAGCGCTAGGACAGGATCCACTGAAGCTTTCTTT.

This chain uses TRBV14 with TRBJ1-3; the D gene is possibly TRBD1 (5 bases). V lost 0 bases to trimming and J lost 3 bases, with 9 bases between them. The CDR3 loop spans 15 amino acids. From germline, CDR1 is SGHDN and CDR2 FVKESK. The CDR3 nucleotides read TGTGCCAGCAGCCAAGAGGCAGGGTATGGAAACACCATATATTTT. As protein: CASSQEAGYGNTIYF.

The genes are TRBV7-9 and TRBJ1-2; 11 nucleotides match TRBD1. With 7 bases clipped from V and 3 bases from J, the junction kept 4 bases outside the gene matches. The germline V gene encodes CDR1 SEHNR and CDR2 FQNEAQ (reference sequence). The CDR3 is 14 residues long. The CDR3 nucleotides are TGTGCCAGCAACGGACAGGGGGCTTACTATGGCTACACCTTC. Its translation: CASNGQGAYYGYTF. Full variable domain (missing parts from reference TRBV7-9 and TRBJ1-2): DTGVSQNPRHKITKRGQNVTFRCDPISEHNRLYWYRQTLGQGPEFLTYFQNEAQLEKSRLLSDRFSAERPKGSFSTLEIQRTEQGDSAMYLCASNGQGAYYGYTFGSGTRLTVV.

The V call is TRBV11-2, the J call TRBJ2-7, with 9 bases that match TRBD1. This CDR3 has 14 residues. V shed 4 bases, J shed 6 bases, and the junction held 7 bases outside the gene matches. Germline V gene sequence: CDR1 SGHAT, CDR2 FQNNGV. CDR3 in DNA: TGTGCCAGCAGCTGGACAGGGGCCACCGGCGAGCAGTACTTC. Its protein is CASSWTGATGEQYF.

The rearrangement joins TRBV6-1 to TRBJ1-6; D gene unclear. The CDR3 is 14 amino acids. Per germline, CDR1 MNHNS and CDR2 SASEGT. The ends were cut back, 2 bases at V and 6 bases at J, with 8 bases in the middle. The CDR3 DNA is TGTGCCAGCAGTGAAACGTTGAGTAATTCACCCCTCCACTTT. Residues: CASSETLSNSPLHF.

The chain carries TRBV5-6 and TRBJ2-2; D is possibly TRBD1 (6 bases). Germline V gene lookup returns CDR1 SGHDT and CDR2 YYEEEE. This CDR3 spans 15 amino acids. The V end was cut by 0 bases, the J end by 1 base, with 7 bases between. The CDR3 protein is CASSLGTVNTGELFF. Written as DNA, the CDR3 is TGTGCCAGCAGCTTGGGGACAGTGAACACCGGGGAGCTGTTTTTT. The variable domain in full, completed from reference TRBV5-6 and TRBJ2-2, reads DAGVTQSPTHLIKTRGQQVTLRCSPKSGHDTVSWYQQALGQGPQFIFQYYEEEERQRGNFPDRFSGHQFPNYSSELNVNALLLGDSALYLCASSLGTVNTGELFFGEGSRLTVL.

The chain employs TRBV11-1 and TRBJ2-1; the match to TRBD1 covers 7 bases. The V gene end was trimmed by 4 bases and the J gene end by 8 bases; junction bases not matched to a gene: 11. The CDR3 totals 15 residues. Germline V gene sequence: CDR1 SGHAT, CDR2 FQDESV (reference sequence). The CDR3 DNA is TGTGCCAGCAGCTCCGGACAGGTCTCCTGGGATGAGCAGTTCTTC. This codes for CASSSGQVSWDEQFF.

The V and J genes are TRBV4-2 and TRBJ1-2, with 7 positions matching TRBD1. The J segment lost 3 bases and the V segment lost 3 bases, leaving 7 bases of the junction unmatched. This CDR3 is built from 15 residues. CDR1 is LGHNA and CDR2 is YNFKEQ in the germline V gene. The CDR3 nucleotides read TGTGCCAGCAGCCAGGCATGGACAGGCTACTATGGCTACACCTTC. As protein: CASSQAWTGYYGYTF.

V and J are TRBV20-1 and TRBJ1-1, with D possibly being TRBD1 (5 bases). Trimming pared 5 bases from V and 5 bases from J, leaving 9 bases between. CDR1 is DFQATT and CDR2 is SNEGSKA in the germline V gene (reference sequence). The CDR3 covers 11 residues. The CDR3, as DNA: TGCAGTGCTGCCCGGGGGACTGAAGCTTTCTTT. It encodes CSAARGTEAFF.

The V and J genes are TRBV5-5 and TRBJ2-3, with 10 bases lining up with TRBD2. The germline gives CDR1 SGHKS, CDR2 YYEKEE (reference sequence). After removal of 2 bases from V and 0 bases from J, the junction contained 9 bases not matched to a gene. This CDR3 spans 18 amino acids. CDR3 loop: CASSLRRGTSASTDTQYF. The CDR3 DNA reads TGTGCCAGCAGCTTACGCCGCGGGACTAGCGCGAGCACAGATACGCAGTATTTT.

The chain employs TRBV6-5 and TRBJ1-5; the match to TRBD1 covers 7 bases. Losses at the gene ends were 0 bases for V and 4 bases for J; bases not matched to a gene: 3. CDR3 length: 15 amino acids. CDR1 and CDR2 from the germline V gene are MNHEY and SVGAGI. The CDR3 is CASSYSGTANQPQHF. The CDR3 DNA follows: TGTGCCAGCAGTTACTCCGGGACAGCTAATCAGCCCCAGCATTTT.

V is TRBV6-5 and J is TRBJ2-1; 8 bases align to TRBD2. The CDR3 consists of 16 residues. V lost 4 bases to trimming and J lost 0 bases; unmatched junction nucleotides: 5. Germline assignment: CDR1 MNHEY and CDR2 SVGAGI. DNA for the CDR3: TGTGCCAGCAGTTTATCCGGGACTAGCTCCTACAATGAGCAGTTCTTC. Protein: CASSLSGTSSYNEQFF.

V usage is TRBV4-3 and J usage is TRBJ2-6, with a possible D match to TRBD2 (5 bases). Trimming removed 3 bases at V and 0 bases at J, with 9 bases between. This CDR3 region has 16 residues. Germline CDR1 and CDR2: LGHNA and YSLEER. CDR3 bases: TGCGCCAGCAGCCAGGAGGCAAACTCTGGGGCCAACGTCCTGACTTTC. Residues: CASSQEANSGANVLTF.